These 23 T cell receptor beta chains came from one sample sequenced in a study of T cell responses to AZD1222 COVID-19 vaccine. Measured with immunoSEQ multiplex PCR; TCRdb has only the in-frame clones, and not every one. The sample has about 96,000 clones, around 89% seen once. The sample was peripheral blood, taken on day 0 of AZD1222 vaccination. All receptors come from an adult in good health.

The chain links TRBV5-1 to TRBJ2-7, with a possible D match to TRBD2 (5 bases). CDR1 and CDR2 from the germline V gene are SGHRS and YFSETQ. Trimming stripped 0 bases from V and 3 bases from J, with 16 bases between. CDR3 length equals 16 residues. CDR3 loop: CASSLEERFQFYEQYF. CDR3 DNA: TGCGCCAGCAGCTTGGAAGAGCGGTTTCAGTTCTACGAGCAGTACTTC.

CDR3 region: CAWTGGVGNTIYF. The CDR3 coding sequence is TGTGCCTGGACCGGTGGTGTAGGAAACACCATATATTTT. This chain uses TRBV30 with TRBJ1-3, with unresolved D. V was clipped by 4 bases and J by 4 bases, with 11 bases between them. The length of the CDR3 is 13 residues. CDR1 GTSNPN and CDR2 SVGIG come from the germline V gene (reference sequence).

CDR3 DNA: TGTGCCAGCATTCGGGACGCCTCGAACACCGGGGAGCTGTTTTTT. Translated, it gives CASIRDASNTGELFF. The chain combines TRBV2 with TRBJ2-2, with D perhaps TRBD1 or TRBD2 (5 bases each). This CDR3 is built from 15 residues. Trimming pared 7 bases from V and 0 bases from J, leaving 12 bases between. CDR1 SNHLY and CDR2 FYNNEI come from the germline V gene.

The CDR3 sequence is CATSRDRQGYSNQPQHF. CDR3 in DNA: TGTGCCACCAGCAGAGACAGACAGGGCTATAGCAATCAGCCCCAGCATTTT. V is TRBV15 and J is TRBJ1-5; the match to TRBD1 covers 7 bases. CDR1 is LNHNV, CDR2 YYDKDF, per germline (reference sequence). J was trimmed by 0 bases and V by 0 bases; bases with no gene match: 5. The CDR3 is 17 amino acids.

This clone was observed a single time. The chain has TRBV2 and TRBJ2-5; D perhaps matches TRBD2 (5 bases). V shed 10 bases and J shed 5 bases, with 11 bases lying between them. The CDR3 loop spans 11 amino acids. CDR1 and CDR2 from the germline V gene are SNHLY and FYNNEI. CDR3 nucleotide sequence: TGTGCCACCCCAGAGGGTGAGACCCAGTACTTC. It yields the protein CATPEGETQYF.

The chain links TRBV2 to TRBJ2-1; 8 bases map to TRBD1. V shed 0 bases, J shed 12 bases, and the junction held 4 bases outside the gene matches. The CDR3 is 13 residues long. Germline-derived CDR1 and CDR2 are SNHLY and FYNNEI. The CDR3 bases are TGTGCCAGCAGTGAAGCCCGGGACAGGATGCAGTTCTTC. This encodes CASSEARDRMQFF.

CDR3 DNA: TGCGCCAGCAGCTTGGGACAGGGGGCGATTTGGGGTCAGTTCTTC. Translated, it gives CASSLGQGAIWGQFF. This chain connects TRBV5-1 to TRBJ2-1; the match to TRBD1 covers 10 bases. Per germline, CDR1 SGHRS and CDR2 YFSETQ. The ends lost 0 bases at V and 13 bases at J; junction bases unmatched: 10. CDR3 length: 15 residues.

V is TRBV28 and J is TRBJ2-3, with 9 bases identical to TRBD2. Germline V gene data show CDR1 as MDHEN and CDR2 as SYDVKM. The V gene end was trimmed by 3 bases and the J gene end by 6 bases; junction bases not matched to a gene: 7. The CDR3 is 15 residues long. For the CDR3, the DNA is TGTGCCAGCAGTTTTCGGCTAGCGGGATCCGATACGCAGTATTTT. This encodes CASSFRLAGSDTQYF. Filled out from reference TRBV28 and TRBJ2-3, the complete variable domain reads DVKVTQSSRYLVKRTGEKVFLECVQDMDHENMFWYRQDPGLGLRLIYFSYDVKMKEKGDIPEGYSVSREKKERFSLILESASTNQTSMYLCASSFRLAGSDTQYFGPGTRLTVL.

This chain uses TRBV19 with TRBJ1-4, with D hard to call. The germline gives CDR1 LNHDA, CDR2 SQIVND (reference sequence). V was clipped by 3 bases and J by 7 bases, with 6 bases between them. The CDR3 consists of 12 residues. The CDR3 bases are TGTGCCAGTAGTATTCTGGGTGAAAAACTGTTTTTT. Translated, it gives CASSILGEKLFF.

The rearrangement joins TRBV30 to TRBJ2-2; D gene unclear. CDR3 length: 14 residues. CDR1 is GTSNPN, CDR2 SVGIG, per germline (reference sequence). The V end was cut by 2 bases, the J end by 3 bases, with 10 bases between. CDR3 sequence reads: CAWSFTLDTGELFF. The CDR3, as DNA: TGTGCCTGGAGTTTTACCTTAGACACCGGGGAGCTGTTTTTT.

The V and J genes are TRBV28 and TRBJ2-3, with 14 positions matching TRBD2. Germline values: CDR1 MDHEN, CDR2 SYDVKM. V trimming: 6 bases; J trimming: 0 bases; junction bases outside the gene matches: 5. The CDR3 length is 17 residues. CDR3 sequence: CASRGGLAGVSTDTQYF. Written as DNA, the CDR3 is TGTGCCAGCAGAGGGGGACTAGCGGGAGTTAGCACAGATACGCAGTATTTT.

The chain joins TRBV4-2 to TRBJ2-1, with 10 bases matching TRBD2. Germline-derived CDR1 and CDR2 are LGHNA and YNFKEQ. V dropped 10 bases and J dropped 5; count of bases not matched to a gene: 8. The CDR3 covers 14 residues. CDR3 sequence: CATTGLASDNEQFF. The DNA of the CDR3 is TGTGCCACCACGGGACTAGCGTCAGACAATGAGCAGTTCTTC.

In this sample, this clone turned up a few times. This sequence joins TRBV27 and TRBJ1-4; 10 bases line up with TRBD1. J lost 5 bases, V lost 6 bases, and 3 bases had no gene match. CDR3 size: 14 residues. Germline V gene sequence: CDR1 MNHEY, CDR2 SMNVEV (reference sequence). CDR3 sequence: CASSEDRGNEKLFF. Here the CDR3 DNA reads TGTGCCAGCAGCGAGGACAGGGGGAATGAAAAACTGTTTTTT.

The chain joins TRBV7-3 to TRBJ1-1; D is undetermined. The CDR3 is 13 amino acids. Trimming pared 2 bases from V and 1 base from J, leaving 5 bases between. CDR1 is SGHTA, CDR2 FQGTGA, per germline. The CDR3 is CASSLVKNTEAFF. The CDR3 DNA is TGTGCCAGCAGCTTAGTTAAGAACACTGAAGCTTTCTTT.

The chain joins TRBV28 to TRBJ1-1; no definite D call. CDR1 MDHEN and CDR2 SYDVKM come from the germline V gene. Trimming took off 8 bases at V and 4 bases at J, with 11 bases between the two ends. The CDR3 is 12 residues long. The CDR3 protein is CASPDPATEAFF. The CDR3 DNA follows: TGTGCCAGCCCTGACCCGGCCACTGAAGCTTTCTTT.

This clone has ten or more counts. This rearrangement joins TRBV28 to TRBJ2-7; TRBD1 aligns across 10 bases. This CDR3 contains 14 residues. In germline, CDR1 is MDHEN, CDR2 SYDVKM. V shed 5 bases, J shed 6 bases, and the junction held 7 bases outside the gene matches. CDR3 sequence reads: CASSHLTGGTEQYF. CDR3 nucleotide sequence: TGTGCCAGCAGTCATCTGACAGGGGGCACCGAGCAGTACTTC. The entire variable domain, with the rest obtained from reference TRBV28 and TRBJ2-7, is as follows: DVKVTQSSRYLVKRTGEKVFLECVQDMDHENMFWYRQDPGLGLRLIYFSYDVKMKEKGDIPEGYSVSREKKERFSLILESASTNQTSMYLCASSHLTGGTEQYFGPGTRLTVT.

This clone came up once. The chain is built from TRBV7-2 and TRBJ1-2; tentative D call: TRBD1 (6 bases). The CDR3 totals 14 residues. Trimming left V 3 bases short and J 4 bases short, with 12 bases between. Germline CDR1 and CDR2: SGHTA and FQGNSA. CDR3: CASSLRQVGYGYTF. For the CDR3, the DNA is TGTGCCAGCAGCTTGAGACAGGTCGGCTATGGCTACACCTTC.

The chain links TRBV3-1 (or the pseudogene TRBV3-2) to TRBJ2-6; 11 bases fit TRBD1. V shed 4 bases, J shed 1 base, and the junction held 3 bases outside the gene matches. The CDR3 extends over 17 amino acids. Germline V lookup: CDR1 LGHDT, CDR2 YNNKEL (reference sequence). The CDR3 protein is CASSRDRGFSGANVLTF. The CDR3 nucleotides read TGTGCCAGCAGCCGGGACAGGGGGTTTTCTGGGGCCAACGTCCTGACTTTC.

The rearrangement uses TRBV11-2 and TRBJ1-1; 7 positions agree with TRBD1. Germline V CDR1 and CDR2: SGHAT, FQNNGV. The length of the CDR3 is 12 residues. With 6 bases clipped from V and 6 bases from J, the junction kept 4 bases outside the gene matches. The CDR3 DNA reads as TGTGCCAGCAGTCTCACAGGGGCTGAAGCTTTCTTT. Protein sequence: CASSLTGAEAFF.

This chain uses TRBV5-1 with TRBJ2-7, with a tentative D call TRBD1 (6 bases). V was pared by 7 bases and J by 3 bases, with 20 bases between. Germline CDR1 is SGHRS and CDR2 is YFSETQ. The CDR3 sequence is 15 residues long. CDR3 amino acids: CASRPQGQDYYEQYF. The CDR3 region has the DNA TGCGCCAGCCGCCCACAGGGACAAGATTACTACGAGCAGTACTTC.

V and J are TRBV28 and TRBJ2-2; weak D call: TRBD2 (6 bases). The V and J ends lost 7 bases and 1 base respectively, with 13 bases between them. CDR1 and CDR2 (germline): MDHEN, SYDVKM. The CDR3 length is 15 residues. CDR3: CASNKGLLNTGELFF. The CDR3 DNA is TGTGCCAGCAACAAGGGACTGCTGAACACCGGGGAGCTGTTTTTT.

This chain uses TRBV10-3 with TRBJ1-5; D uncertain. Germline V CDR1 and CDR2: ENHRY, SYGVKD. This CDR3 spans 18 amino acids. The V and J ends lost 3 bases and 2 bases respectively, with 20 bases between them. The CDR3 loop is CAISEFPGQGYGNQPQHF. The CDR3 nucleotides are TGTGCCATCAGTGAATTTCCAGGTCAAGGTTATGGCAATCAGCCCCAGCATTTT.

This rearrangement joins TRBV2 to TRBJ2-1, with 14 bases fitting TRBD2. The length of the CDR3 is 14 residues. Trimming cost V 7 bases and J 8 bases; bases outside gene matches: 4. Germline values: CDR1 SNHLY, CDR2 FYNNEI. The CDR3 DNA reads TGTGCCAGCAAAGGGACTAGCGGGAGATATGAGCAGTTCTTC. This gives the protein CASKGTSGRYEQFF.